This T cell receptor (beta chain) was identified in a study of cytomegalovirus exposure and HLA in healthy donors. The donors were in the 120-subject validation cohort, distinct from the roughly 600-subject first cohort. The table came from immunoSEQ multiplex PCR; TCRdb's copy has only in-frame clones and leaves some out. The data show about 98,000 clones, around 88% seen once. General study points: Rare sequences made up most TCRs, while some public TCRs were found in many donors.

This CDR3 has 16 amino acids. CDR1 SGHVS and CDR2 FNYEAQ come from the germline V gene. The junction had 8 bases not matched to a gene; V was cut back by 3 bases and J by 4 bases. As for this clone: The antigen is undetermined.

The TCR comes from a woman in her twenties or thirties in good health and CMV-seronegative. The chain has TRBV7-6 and TRBJ2-7, with 11 nucleotides matching TRBD2. The material sequenced was PBMCs. CDR3 DNA: TGTGCCAGCAGCTTCCCGCCGGGACTAGCGGTTTACGAGCAGTACTTC. Translating it yields CASSFPPGLAVYEQYF.